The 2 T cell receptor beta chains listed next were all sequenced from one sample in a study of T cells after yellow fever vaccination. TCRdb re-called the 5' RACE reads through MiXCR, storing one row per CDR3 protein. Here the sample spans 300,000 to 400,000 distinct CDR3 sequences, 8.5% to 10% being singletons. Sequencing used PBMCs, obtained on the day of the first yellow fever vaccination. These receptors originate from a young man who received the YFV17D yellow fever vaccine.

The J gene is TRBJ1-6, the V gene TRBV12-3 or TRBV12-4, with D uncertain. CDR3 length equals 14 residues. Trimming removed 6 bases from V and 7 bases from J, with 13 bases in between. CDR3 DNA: TGTGCCAGCAGGGACGACCCGGGGAATTCACCCCTCCACTTT. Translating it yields CASRDDPGNSPLHF.

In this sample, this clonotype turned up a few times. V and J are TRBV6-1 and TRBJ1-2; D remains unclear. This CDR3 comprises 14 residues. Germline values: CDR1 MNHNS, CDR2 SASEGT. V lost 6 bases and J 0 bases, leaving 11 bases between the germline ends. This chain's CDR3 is CASRPGPANYGYTF. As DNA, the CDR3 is TGTGCCAGCAGACCAGGACCGGCTAACTATGGCTACACCTTC.